Included here is one T cell receptor (beta chain) sequence, with context. No antigen is known for it. Trimming removed 11 bases at V and 9 bases at J, with 17 bases between. This CDR3 is 12 amino acids long. Germline assignment: CDR1 ENHRY and CDR2 SYGVKD. This sample was taken from a study of T cell responses to AZD1222 COVID-19 vaccine. The data were produced by immunoSEQ multiplex PCR, yet TCRdb's version contains in-frame clones alone and is incomplete. The table lists 140,000 to 150,000 clones, around nine tenths of them singletons, with approximately 2.9% in the top ten. Study outcomes and limitations: Spike-wide coverage was observed for vaccine-associated CD4 TCRs, with dominant responses at 160-218 and 743-854.

This sequence joins TRBV10-3 and TRBJ2-1; D may match TRBD1 or TRBD2 (6 bases each). This clonotype was obtained from an adult in good health. Source: peripheral blood, taken on day 0 of MenACWY control vaccination. In nucleotides, the CDR3 is TGTGCCTCCCTCGGAGGGGGGATTGAGCAGTTCTTC. Amino acid sequence: CASLGGGIEQFF.